A selection of T cell receptor beta chains follows, all from one sample in a study of blood T cell repertoires in COVID-19. TCRdb keeps only in-frame clones here, not all; method: immunoSEQ multiplex PCR. Of approximately 140,000 clones listed, over 80% were seen once; the top ten hold approximately 6.5%. The sequenced material came from peripheral blood. The receptors were gathered from an elderly man with acute or convalescent COVID-19. CDR3s include the opening cysteine and the closing phenylalanine or tryptophan.

TRBV5-4	TRBJ1-2	14	CASSLAGANYGYTF
TRBV11-3	TRBJ2-2	13	CASSFTNTGELFF
TRBV29-1	TRBJ2-7	12	CSVGGRPYEQYF
TRBV7-9	TRBJ1-2	14	CASSPNQGGDGYTF
TRBV5-1	TRBJ1-4	14	CASSQGFRNEKLFF
TRBV11-1	TRBJ2-7	14	CASSPSGRYYEQYF
TRBV6-6	TRBJ1-6	13	CASSYFSNSPLHF
TRBV18	TRBJ1-1	12	CASSPRVNEAFF
TRBV2	TRBJ2-7	13	CASSGQGFDEQYF
TRBV20-1	TRBJ1-1	14	CSASGHLMNTEAFF
TRBV6-5	TRBJ1-1	13	CASRIRQAAEAFF
TRBV2	TRBJ1-6	16	CASSEPTGQGRSPLHF
TRBV7-9	TRBJ1-2	14	CASGGTGKNYGYTF
TRBV2	TRBJ2-5	13	CASKLTATETQYF